Listed below are T cell receptor beta chains from one sample, sequenced in a study of T cells in Graves' hyperthyroidism and ophthalmopathy. Each CDR3 protein is one row after TCRdb ran MiXCR on the multiplex PCR reads. Of around 620,000 distinct CDR3 sequences listed, about 14% are singletons. Sequencing was carried out using blood. The receptors here all came from a woman aged 18 to 35 with Graves' ophthalmopathy. CDR3s include the opening cysteine and the closing phenylalanine or tryptophan. Each record gives: CDR3 DNA, CDR3 protein, J gene, clone size, D gene, V gene. D genes are given only for firm matches. Size is stated for part of the rows, as once, few or many counts, or as a class when the clone is expanded.

TGTGCCACCAGCCCTGACAGGGCTTACACTGAAGCTTTCTTT,CATSPDRAYTEAFF,TRBJ1-1,few,TRBD1,TRBV15
TGTGCCAGCAGCTTAACCCGGGGGGCCGAAGCTTTCTTT,CASSLTRGAEAFF,TRBJ1-1,many,.,TRBV7-9
TGTGCCAGCAGTGCCCGGGACAGGGCTGGAAACACCATATATTTT,CASSARDRAGNTIYF,TRBJ1-3,.,TRBD1,TRBV28
TGTGCCAGCAGTTCGTTGGGACTAGCGGGCCCCAATGAGCAGTACTTC,CASSSLGLAGPNEQYF,TRBJ2-7,few,TRBD2,TRBV6-9
TGTGCCAGCACCAAGGACAGAGGCTATGGCTACACCTTC,CASTKDRGYGYTF,TRBJ1-2,many,.,TRBV5-5
TGTGCCTGGACCGAGGGCAGGGTACCGGGGTATTTT,CAWTEGRVPGYF,TRBJ2-3,.,.,TRBV30
TGTGCCAGCAGCCAAGAACAGGTGGGCAGGGAAATCTACAATGAGCAGTTCTTC,CASSQEQVGREIYNEQFF,TRBJ2-1,many,.,TRBV3-1
TGCAGCGTTGAAGGGCAGAAGCGGGGCGAGCAGTACTTC,CSVEGQKRGEQYF,TRBJ2-7,many,TRBD2,TRBV29-1
TGTGCCAGCAGTTTAAGGGGATACGGTTACGAGCAGTACTTC,CASSLRGYGYEQYF,TRBJ2-7,many,.,TRBV12-3/TRBV12-4
TGTGCTAGTGGTTTGGGACAGTCCCATCAGCCCCAGCATTTT,CASGLGQSHQPQHF,TRBJ1-5,few,.,TRBV12-5
TGTGCCAGCATCGCAACTCCTAACTATGGCTACACCTTC,CASIATPNYGYTF,TRBJ1-2,many,.,TRBV27
TGTGCCAGTAGTATAGTCGGAGGGAACGGAATGAATGAGCAGTTCTTC,CASSIVGGNGMNEQFF,TRBJ2-1,many,.,TRBV19
TGTGCCAGCAGCGTAGCTGTCAGGAACAATGAGCAGTTCTTC,CASSVAVRNNEQFF,TRBJ2-1,many,.,TRBV9
TGCGCCAGCAAAGGGACTAGCAGTCAAGAGACCCAGTACTTC,CASKGTSSQETQYF,TRBJ2-5,many,TRBD2,TRBV5-1
TGCAGCGTTCCCCGGGACCAAGAGACCCAGTACTTC,CSVPRDQETQYF,TRBJ2-5,many,.,TRBV29-1
TGCGCCAGCCGGACAGGGGACCAAGAGACCCAGTACTTC,CASRTGDQETQYF,TRBJ2-5,.,TRBD1,TRBV5-1
TGTGCCACCAGTGATAAAACGGGAGTGCGTAATGAGCAGTTCTTC,CATSDKTGVRNEQFF,TRBJ2-1,many,.,TRBV24-1
TGTGCCAGCAGTTACTGGGGACAGGAATTCCGCGAGCAGTACTTC,CASSYWGQEFREQYF,TRBJ2-7,many,TRBD1,TRBV6-5
TGTGCCAGCAGTGAACGGCAGGGGACCTACGAGCAGTACTTC,CASSERQGTYEQYF,TRBJ2-7,.,.,TRBV6-1
TGCGCCAGCAGCTTCTCGGGGGACAACTCCTACGAGCAGTACTTC,CASSFSGDNSYEQYF,TRBJ2-7,many,.,TRBV5-1
TGTGCCAGCACCCTGAGCCCAGGCGGATATGGCTACACCTTC,CASTLSPGGYGYTF,TRBJ1-2,many,.,TRBV3-1
TGTGCCAGCACTCACTTTGGTGGGCAGGCTAGGTTCTTC,CASTHFGGQARFF,TRBJ2-1,many,.,TRBV28